These 7 T cell receptor beta chains were all obtained from the same sample, sequenced in a study of T cell changes during pregnancy in multiple sclerosis. TCRdb keeps only in-frame clones here, not all; method: immunoSEQ multiplex PCR. The sample lists 70,000 to 85,000 clones, about 90% seen once, with around 1.4% in the top ten. The material sequenced was peripheral blood, taken before pregnancy. The receptors were gathered from a female donor with multiple sclerosis, enrolled in a pregnancy study.

The rearrangement uses TRBV7-8 and TRBJ2-2; 7 bases are a match to TRBD2. The V gene end was trimmed by 3 bases and the J gene end by 3 bases; junction bases not matched to a gene: 7. The CDR3 loop spans 16 amino acids. Germline V gives CDR1 SGHVS, CDR2 FQNEAQ. The CDR3 DNA reads as TGTGCCAGCAGCTTCCTGACTAGCTCCGACACCGGGGAGCTGTTTTTT. It translates to CASSFLTSSDTGELFF.

This chain joins TRBV5-1 and TRBJ2-1, with 9 bases identical to TRBD2. After removal of 1 base from V and 5 bases from J, the junction contained 13 bases not matched to a gene. Germline CDR1 is SGHRS and CDR2 is YFSETQ. This CDR3 contains 18 residues. The CDR3 sequence: CASSLSGPLAGSDNEQFF. As DNA, the CDR3 is TGCGCCAGCAGCTTGAGTGGGCCCCTAGCGGGGAGCGACAATGAGCAGTTCTTC.

V usage is TRBV6-5 and J usage is TRBJ2-2; 10 bases agree with TRBD2. CDR1 and CDR2 (germline): MNHEY, SVGAGI. This CDR3 has 14 residues. J was trimmed by 7 bases and V by 5 bases; bases with no gene match: 4. CDR3 bases: TGTGCCAGCAGTCTAGCGGGGGCCGGCGGGGAGCTGTTTTTT. Its translation: CASSLAGAGGELFF.

The chain links TRBV5-1 to TRBJ1-1, with 8 nucleotides matching TRBD1. Looked up from germline, CDR1 is SGHRS and CDR2 is YFSETQ. CDR3 size: 15 residues. V was clipped by 3 bases and J by 0 bases; unmatched bases: 4. The DNA for the CDR3 is TGCGCCAGCAGCTCGATACAGGGGGTGAACACTGAAGCTTTCTTT. The encoded protein is CASSSIQGVNTEAFF.

The chain carries TRBV5-1 and TRBJ1-1; D unresolved. From germline, CDR1 is SGHRS and CDR2 YFSETQ. The V and J ends lost 7 bases and 1 base respectively, with 11 bases between them. The CDR3 runs to 13 residues. CDR3 region: CASAQSRNTEAFF. The DNA of the CDR3 is TGCGCCAGCGCCCAGTCAAGGAACACTGAAGCTTTCTTT. Full variable domain (rest looked up from reference TRBV5-1 and TRBJ1-1): KAGVTQTPRYLIKTRGQQVTLSCSPISGHRSVSWYQQTPGQGLQFLFEYFSETQRNKGNFPGRFSGRQFSNSRSEMNVSTLELGDSALYLCASAQSRNTEAFFGQGTRLTVV.

The V and J genes are TRBV19 and TRBJ2-3, with 8 bases aligning to TRBD1. CDR3 length equals 14 residues. The germline V gene has CDR1 LNHDA and CDR2 SQIVND (reference sequence). V lost 2 bases to trimming and J lost 4 bases; unmatched junction nucleotides: 2. The CDR3: CASSIQGAADTQYF. In DNA, the CDR3 is TGTGCCAGTAGTATACAGGGGGCGGCAGATACGCAGTATTTT.

The chain carries TRBV30 and TRBJ2-7, with TRBD2 identical over 12 bases. V shed 7 bases and J 2 bases; nucleotides not matched to a gene: 6. Germline V CDR1 and CDR2: GTSNPN, SVGIG (reference sequence). The CDR3 extends over 14 amino acids. CDR3 protein: CASLPSGGAYEQYF. The CDR3 DNA follows: TGTGCCTCACTTCCTAGCGGGGGGGCCTACGAGCAGTACTTC.